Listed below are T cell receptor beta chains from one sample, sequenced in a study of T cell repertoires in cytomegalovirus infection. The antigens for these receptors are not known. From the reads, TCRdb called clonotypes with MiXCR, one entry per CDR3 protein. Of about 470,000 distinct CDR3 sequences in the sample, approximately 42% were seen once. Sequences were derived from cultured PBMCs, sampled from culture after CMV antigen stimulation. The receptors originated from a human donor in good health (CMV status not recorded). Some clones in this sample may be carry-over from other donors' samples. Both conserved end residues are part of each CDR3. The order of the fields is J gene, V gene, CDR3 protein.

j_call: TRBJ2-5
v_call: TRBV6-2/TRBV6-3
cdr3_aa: CASSYSVRAHQETQYF

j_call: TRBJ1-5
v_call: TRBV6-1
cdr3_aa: CASSEQGSNQPQHF

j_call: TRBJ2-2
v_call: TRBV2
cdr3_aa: CASTERGPGTGELFF

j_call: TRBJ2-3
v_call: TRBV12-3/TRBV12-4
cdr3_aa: CASTSDATDTQYF

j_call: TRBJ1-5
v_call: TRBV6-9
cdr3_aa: CASSLLQEDQPQHF

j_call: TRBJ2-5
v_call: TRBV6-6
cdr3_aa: CASSTPTARAQETQYF

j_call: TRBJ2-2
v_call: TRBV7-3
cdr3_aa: CASSLRPLGGNTGELFF

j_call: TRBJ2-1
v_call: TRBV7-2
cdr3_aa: CASSLVLEDEQFF

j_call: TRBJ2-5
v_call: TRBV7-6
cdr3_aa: CASGWGGLSETQYF

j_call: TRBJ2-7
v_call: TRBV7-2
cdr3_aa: CASSRLGFNYEQYF

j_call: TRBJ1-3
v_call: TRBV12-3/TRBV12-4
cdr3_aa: CASSSSTGENTIYF